This T cell receptor (beta chain) was recorded in a study of blood T cell repertoires in COVID-19. Study as a whole: Samples representing acute and convalescent COVID-19 were sourced from the United States, Italy and Spain.

Authors' analysis steps: Amplification of reference gene primers provided the estimated nucleated cell counts. The data were produced by immunoSEQ multiplex PCR, yet TCRdb's version contains in-frame clones alone and is incomplete. V, J and clone size are those of that table, while D and trimming were read from the DNA. This repertoire shows approximately 250,000 clones, 84% found once; its top ten account for roughly 8.6%. Trimming took 9 bases from V and 3 from J; bases not matched to a gene: 5. Germline assignment: CDR1 SEHNR and CDR2 FQNEAQ (reference sequence). This CDR3 is built from 13 residues.

The clonotype was recovered from a human donor in a cohort sampled during active COVID-19. The chain links TRBV7-9 to TRBJ2-7, with 10 bases lining up with TRBD2. What was sequenced was peripheral blood. CDR3 protein: CARSSGGGYEQYF. CDR3 coding DNA: TGTGCCAGATCTAGCGGGGGCGGCTACGAGCAGTACTTC.